Below, one T cell receptor beta chain is given with its context. Sequenced by immunoSEQ multiplex PCR; TCRdb stores in-frame clones only, minus some. The sample holds fewer than 300,000 clones, around 89% seen once. This entry comes from a study of blood T cell repertoires in COVID-19. The V end lost 0 bases, the J end lost 7 bases, and 16 bases lay between the germline ends. The CDR3 covers 15 residues. Germline V CDR1 and CDR2: SGHRS, YFSETQ. This TCR came from a woman in her 40s who had recovered from COVID-19. The rearrangement links TRBV5-1 to TRBJ2-5; a possible D gene is TRBD2 (6 bases). The specimen was peripheral blood. The CDR3 DNA is TGCGCCAGCAGCTTGGGCCCTGGGACTTCGGGGACCCAGTACTTC. Translating gives CASSLGPGTSGTQYF.